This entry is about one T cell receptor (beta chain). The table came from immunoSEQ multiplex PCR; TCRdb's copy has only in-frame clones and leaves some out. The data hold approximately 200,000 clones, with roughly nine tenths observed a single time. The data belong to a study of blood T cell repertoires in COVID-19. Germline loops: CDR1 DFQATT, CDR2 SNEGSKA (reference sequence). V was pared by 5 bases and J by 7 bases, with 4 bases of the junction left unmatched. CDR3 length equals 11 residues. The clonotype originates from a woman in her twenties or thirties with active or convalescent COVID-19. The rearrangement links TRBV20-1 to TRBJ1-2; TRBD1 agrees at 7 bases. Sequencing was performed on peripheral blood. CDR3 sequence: CSAPRGLGYTF. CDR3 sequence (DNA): TGCAGTGCTCCGAGGGGGCTTGGCTACACCTTC.